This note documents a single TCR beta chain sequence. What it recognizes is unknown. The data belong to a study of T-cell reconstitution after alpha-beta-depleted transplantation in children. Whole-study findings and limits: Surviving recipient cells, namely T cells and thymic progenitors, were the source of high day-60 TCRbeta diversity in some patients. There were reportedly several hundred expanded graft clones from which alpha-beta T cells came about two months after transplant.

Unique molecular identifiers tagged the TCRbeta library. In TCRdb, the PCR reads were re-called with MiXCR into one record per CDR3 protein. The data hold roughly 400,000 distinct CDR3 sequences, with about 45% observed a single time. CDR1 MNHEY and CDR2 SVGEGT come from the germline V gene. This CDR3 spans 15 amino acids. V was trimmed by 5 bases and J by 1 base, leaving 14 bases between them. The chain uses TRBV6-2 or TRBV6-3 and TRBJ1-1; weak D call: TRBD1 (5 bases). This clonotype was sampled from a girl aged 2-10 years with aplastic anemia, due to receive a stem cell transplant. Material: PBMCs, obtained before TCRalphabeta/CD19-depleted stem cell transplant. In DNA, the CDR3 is TGTGCCAGCAGTCAAGATCTTACAGGGAACACTGAAGCTTTCTTT. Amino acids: CASSQDLTGNTEAFF.